Reported below is one TCR beta chain. Its antigen is undetermined. These data come from a study of T cells in tuberculosis. Background on the study: Sequenced TCRs come from CD1B-GMM tetramer-binding T cells. Study results and limitations: GMM-specific TCRs were nearer to active tuberculosis alpha repertoires, suggesting expansion. GEM motif frequencies gave less than 75% accuracy; the GMM repertoire gave about 86%.

Profiling relied on immunoSEQ multiplex PCR, and the TCRdb table lists in-frame clones only, not all of them. Of about 33,000 clones in the sample, roughly 95% were seen once. The source material was PBMCs. The receptor comes from a donor aged 10 to 29 with latent tuberculosis or without tuberculosis infection.

This chain's CDR3 is CASSLMGGSNTEAFF. CDR3 nucleotide sequence: TGTGCCAGCAGCCTCATGGGCGGGTCAAACACTGAAGCTTTCTTT. The gene calls are TRBV11-2 and TRBJ1-1; D remains ambiguous. V lost 5 bases, J lost 2 bases, and 15 bases lay in between. The germline gives CDR1 SGHAT, CDR2 FQNNGV. The CDR3 runs 15 residues.